This TCR beta chain was recorded in a study of cytomegalovirus exposure and HLA in healthy donors. Primers included in the PCR were 60 Vbeta and 13 Jbeta primers. Some clones are missing from TCRdb's copy, which holds only in-frame ones; the method was immunoSEQ multiplex PCR. The sample shows fewer than 110,000 clones, more than 80% of them seen only once. Whole-study findings and limits: Follow-up analysis seemed to connect common viral pathogens with several of the most significant clusters identified.

The CDR3 contains 17 residues. The germline CDR1 and CDR2 sequences are SGHDT and YYEEEE. Trimming left V 1 base short and J 2 bases short, with 18 bases between. Note on this clone: Its antigen is currently unknown.

This chain links TRBV5-6 with TRBJ2-5, with D possibly TRBD1 on 6 matching bases. The specimen was PBMCs. This receptor was obtained from a man in his thirties or forties in good health and CMV-seronegative. CDR3 sequence reads: CASSLSWTATLQETQYF. Here the CDR3 DNA reads TGTGCCAGCAGCTTGTCGTGGACAGCGACTTTACAAGAGACCCAGTACTTC.